These 19 T cell receptor beta chains share one sample of origin, sequenced in a study of blood T cell repertoires in COVID-19. Only in-frame clones appear in the TCRdb table, and some are missing; sequencing was by immunoSEQ multiplex PCR. The sample lists a few hundred thousand clones, about 85% occurring once. Sequenced input: peripheral blood. The receptors derive from a woman aged 18-29 years who had recovered from COVID-19.

This CDR3 reads CASSQDKRGPDEKLFF. CDR3 bases: TGTGCCAGCAGCCAAGACAAGAGGGGGCCGGATGAAAAACTGTTTTTT. This chain links TRBV3-1 (or the pseudogene TRBV3-2) with TRBJ1-4; TRBD1 aligns across 7 bases. CDR3 length: 16 amino acids. The junction had 7 bases not matched to a gene; V was cut back by 0 bases and J by 6 bases. Per the germline V gene, CDR1 is LGHDT and CDR2 is YNNKEL (reference sequence).

This clone was picked up a small number of times. DNA of the CDR3: TGTGCCAGCTTCACCGGGCAGGGTTCCGGAGGCTACACCTTC. This encodes CASFTGQGSGGYTF. This sequence joins TRBV18 and TRBJ1-2; D possibly corresponds to TRBD1 (5 bases). Germline V gene data show CDR1 as KGHSH and CDR2 as LQKENI. The V gene lost 7 bases and the J gene lost 8 bases, with 20 bases spanning the gap. The CDR3 loop spans 14 amino acids. The full variable domain, its missing parts supplied by reference TRBV18 and TRBJ1-2, is NAGVMQNPRHLVRRRGQEARLRCSPMKGHSHVYWYRQLPEEGLKFMVYLQKENIIDESGMPKERFSAEFPKEGPSILRIQQVVRGDSAAYFCASFTGQGSGGYTFGSGTRLTVV.

V and J are TRBV28 and TRBJ1-2; TRBD1 matches at 10 bases. Trimming at V came to 6 bases and at J to 7 bases, leaving 8 bases not matched to a gene. The V gene's germline CDR1 is MDHEN and CDR2 SYDVKM. The CDR3 is 14 residues long. CDR3 DNA sequence: TGTGCCAGCAGAGAGACAGGGGGCGCTCGTGGCTACACCTTC. Protein product: CASRETGGARGYTF.

The chain couples TRBV5-4 to TRBJ1-2; TRBD1 matches at 7 bases. Looked up from germline, CDR1 is SGHNT and CDR2 is YYREEE (reference sequence). This CDR3 contains 13 residues. V shed 4 bases and J 3 bases; nucleotides not matched to a gene: 3. The CDR3 nucleotides read TGTGCCAGCAGCCCGCAGGGGGACTATGGCTACACCTTC. Translating it yields CASSPQGDYGYTF. The variable domain in full, completed from reference TRBV5-4 and TRBJ1-2, reads ETGVTQSPTHLIKTRGQQVTLRCSSQSGHNTVSWYQQALGQGPQFIFQYYREEENGRGNFPPRFSGLQFPNYSSELNVNALELDDSALYLCASSPQGDYGYTFGSGTRLTVV.

The J gene is TRBJ2-2, the V gene TRBV11-2; D gene uncertain. Germline lookup yields CDR1 SGHAT and CDR2 FQNNGV. V shed 5 bases and J shed 4 bases, with 8 bases lying between them. CDR3 size: 13 residues. The CDR3 spells CASSPPFTGELFF. The CDR3 coding sequence is TGTGCCAGCAGCCCCCCCTTCACCGGGGAGCTGTTTTTT. The full variable domain, completed using reference TRBV11-2 and TRBJ2-2, is EAGVAQSPRYKIIEKRQSVAFWCNPISGHATLYWYQQILGQGPKLLIQFQNNGVVDDSQLPKDRFSAERLKGVDSTLKIQPAKLEDSAVYLCASSPPFTGELFFGEGSRLTVL.

The rearrangement uses TRBV11-2 and TRBJ2-7, with TRBD2 as a possible D gene (6 bases). CDR3 length equals 12 residues. Deletions cut 8 bases from V and 2 bases from J, with 10 bases between. In germline, CDR1 is SGHAT, CDR2 FQNNGV. The CDR3 region is CASGTGAYEQYF. For the CDR3, the DNA is TGTGCCAGCGGGACGGGAGCCTACGAGCAGTACTTC.

The chain carries TRBV5-4 and TRBJ1-6, with D possibly being TRBD1 (5 bases). V dropped 2 bases and J dropped 2 bases, with 14 bases sitting between them. From germline, CDR1 is SGHNT and CDR2 YYREEE (reference sequence). The CDR3 has 17 residues. As DNA, the CDR3 is TGTGCCAGCAGCTTTGACGTATCAGGGACCTATAATTCACCCCTCCACTTT. Protein sequence: CASSFDVSGTYNSPLHF.

The V and J genes are TRBV5-6 and TRBJ1-3; TRBD1 matches at 7 bases. Germline trimming cut 7 bases from V and 3 bases from J; bases unmatched to any gene: 7. Per the germline V gene, CDR1 is SGHDT and CDR2 is YYEEEE. This CDR3 is built from 14 residues. The DNA for the CDR3 is TGTGCCAGCGAACCAGGGGGAGATGGAAACACCATATATTTT. It yields the protein CASEPGGDGNTIYF.

Concerning this clone: The sample contains more than one DNA sequence encoding this CDR3. The chain combines TRBV6-5 with TRBJ2-7, with D uncertain. The CDR3 contains 12 residues. Germline V lookup: CDR1 MNHEY, CDR2 SVGAGI. Deletions cut 6 bases from V and 0 bases from J, with 6 bases between. CDR3: CASSIDSYEQYF. The DNA for the CDR3 is TGTGCCAGCAGCATAGACTCCTACGAGCAGTACTTC.

V usage is TRBV18 and J usage is TRBJ2-5; 8 nucleotides match TRBD2. This CDR3 is built from 13 residues. Germline CDR1 KGHSH, CDR2 LQKENI. J lost 4 bases, V lost 6 bases, and 4 bases had no gene match. The CDR3 region has the DNA TGTGCCAGCTCGCTAGCGGGTTTAGAGACCCAGTACTTC. This codes for CASSLAGLETQYF.

The V gene is TRBV29-1, the J gene TRBJ1-1; TRBD1 matches 9 bases. V lost 3 bases, J lost 4 bases, and 6 bases stayed unmatched. CDR3 length equals 14 residues. CDR1 and CDR2 (germline): SQVTM, ANQGSEA. The CDR3 is CSVDRTGAITEAFF. CDR3 sequence (DNA): TGCAGCGTTGACAGGACAGGGGCCATCACTGAAGCTTTCTTT. Using reference TRBV29-1 and TRBJ1-1 for the parts outside the CDR3, the full variable domain is SAVISQKPSRDICQRGTSLTIQCQVDSQVTMMFWYRQQPGQSLTLIATANQGSEATYESGFVIDKFPISRPNLTFSTLTVSNMSPEDSSIYLCSVDRTGAITEAFFGQGTRLTVV.

The chain uses TRBV10-1 and TRBJ2-2; a weak D match, TRBD1 (5 bases). The CDR3 has 12 amino acids. V lost 6 bases to trimming and J lost 5 bases, with 7 bases between them. In germline, CDR1 is WNHNN, CDR2 SYGVQD (reference sequence). The CDR3 loop reads CASRGVTGELFF. The CDR3 DNA reads as TGCGCCAGCAGAGGGGTAACCGGGGAGCTGTTTTTT.

The V call is TRBV30, the J call TRBJ2-7; D may be TRBD1 (5 bases). Germline V gives CDR1 GTSNPN, CDR2 SVGIG (reference sequence). This CDR3 is built from 13 residues. The V end was cut by 0 bases, the J end by 3 bases, with 9 bases between. In DNA, the CDR3 is TGTGCCTGGAGTGTACAGGCCGGCTACGAGCAGTACTTC. Its translation: CAWSVQAGYEQYF.

This rearrangement joins TRBV18 to TRBJ1-2, with 10 bases aligning to TRBD1. CDR3 length equals 15 residues. Per germline, CDR1 KGHSH and CDR2 LQKENI. V shed 4 bases and J 8 bases; nucleotides not matched to a gene: 10. The DNA of the CDR3 is TGTGCCAGCTCACGTGCCGGGACAGGGGTTGACGGCTACACCTTC. It codes for CASSRAGTGVDGYTF.

V and J are TRBV7-8 and TRBJ2-7, with 7 bases lining up with TRBD1. V shed 0 bases, J shed 3 bases, and the junction held 2 bases outside the gene matches. CDR3 length: 14 residues. CDR1 is SGHVS, CDR2 FQNEAQ, per germline. In nucleotides, the CDR3 is TGTGCCAGCAGCTTAGCCGGGACAGACTACGAGCAGTACTTC. This sequence encodes CASSLAGTDYEQYF.

This clone was found once. This rearrangement joins TRBV5-4 to TRBJ2-7; 11 nucleotides align to TRBD1. Trimming at V came to 2 bases and at J to 1 base, leaving 2 bases not matched to a gene. The CDR3 length is 15 residues. CDR1 is SGHNT, CDR2 YYREEE, per germline (reference sequence). CDR3 sequence: CASSLGTGGSYEQYF. As DNA, the CDR3 is TGTGCCAGCAGCTTAGGGACAGGGGGTTCCTACGAGCAGTACTTC.

This clone was observed once. The chain couples TRBV6-5 to TRBJ1-2; possible D gene TRBD1, 5 bases. Germline loops: CDR1 MNHEY, CDR2 SVGAGI. The CDR3 is 16 amino acids. Trimming took off 0 bases at V and 1 base at J, with 12 bases between the two ends. CDR3 sequence reads: CASSYSWGDRNYGYTF. The CDR3 DNA follows: TGTGCCAGCAGTTACTCCTGGGGGGATCGTAACTATGGCTACACCTTC.

The chain has TRBV5-1 and TRBJ1-1; tentatively, D is TRBD1 (6 bases). Trimming shortened V by 3 bases and J by 2 bases, and 23 bases separated the two germline ends. Germline-derived CDR1 and CDR2 are SGHRS and YFSETQ. This CDR3 is 18 amino acids long. The CDR3, as DNA: TGCGCCAGCAGCTCCCGTCCTACGGTGGGACAAGGAAACACTGAAGCTTTCTTT. The encoded protein is CASSSRPTVGQGNTEAFF.

The V call is TRBV27, the J call TRBJ2-7; TRBD1 agrees at 8 bases. Germline V CDR1 and CDR2: MNHEY, SMNVEV (reference sequence). The CDR3 totals 14 residues. With 6 bases clipped from V and 5 bases from J, the junction kept 9 bases outside the gene matches. CDR3 residues: CASSRSDRGDEQYF. The CDR3 DNA sequence: TGTGCCAGCAGCCGTTCTGACAGGGGAGACGAGCAGTACTTC.